The TCR beta chain described here comes from a study of vaccination effects on CD4 cells after COVID-19. This CDR3 spans 14 amino acids. V lost 5 bases, J lost 10 bases, and 15 bases lay in between. CDR1 is LNHDA, CDR2 SQIVND, per germline (reference sequence). Within the ViraFEST assay, antigen-specific CD4+ T cells underwent expansion with viral peptide pools prior to sequencing. Following culture for more than 9 days, CD4+ T cells were isolated. Vaccination of participants consisted of two doses of either the BNT162b2 or mRNA-1273 vaccine. Neither prior SARS-CoV-2 infection nor positive nucleocapsid antibodies were present in the vaccine recipients. Concerning this clone: What it binds is not known.

Here immunoSEQ multiplex PCR was the method, and the copy in TCRdb shows in-frame clones only, minus some. The table lists around 67,000 clones, roughly four fifths of them singletons. The rearrangement links TRBV19 to TRBJ1-6; no firm D call. The sequencing used CD4+ T cells from PBMCs cultured with HCoV-229E spike peptides, collected after COVID-19 vaccination. The TCR comes from a human donor who received a COVID-19 vaccine. CDR3 sequence: CASSEAGKLSPLHF. The CDR3 DNA follows: TGTGCCAGTAGTGAAGCCGGGAAATTATCACCCCTCCACTTT.